This T cell receptor beta chain is from a study of blood T cell repertoires in COVID-19. Across the whole study: Collection of acute and convalescent COVID-19 samples took place in the United States, Italy and Spain. PBMCs, B-cell-depleted T cells, or T cells were the source of the cDNA or gDNA that made up the material.

Source study methods: The authors estimated nucleated cell counts from reference gene primer amplification. The protocol was immunoSEQ multiplex PCR, while the TCRdb copy is restricted to in-frame clones and leaves out a portion. That table furnishes V, J and clone size, whereas the DNA furnished D and trimming. In the table there are 300,000 to 450,000 clones, 70% to 90% of which are singletons. The CDR3 length is 15 residues. Trimming took off 1 base at V and 10 bases at J, with 15 bases between the two ends. The germline gives CDR1 SGHRS, CDR2 YFSETQ. This clone was detected only once. J is TRBJ1-6 and V is TRBV5-1, with D possibly being TRBD1 (6 bases). The sample comprised peripheral blood. The clonotype comes from a human donor in a cohort sampled during active COVID-19. The CDR3 bases are TGCGCCAGCAGCTTGTCGGGACAAAGAGTGTCACCCCTCCACTTT. It specifies CASSLSGQRVSPLHF.